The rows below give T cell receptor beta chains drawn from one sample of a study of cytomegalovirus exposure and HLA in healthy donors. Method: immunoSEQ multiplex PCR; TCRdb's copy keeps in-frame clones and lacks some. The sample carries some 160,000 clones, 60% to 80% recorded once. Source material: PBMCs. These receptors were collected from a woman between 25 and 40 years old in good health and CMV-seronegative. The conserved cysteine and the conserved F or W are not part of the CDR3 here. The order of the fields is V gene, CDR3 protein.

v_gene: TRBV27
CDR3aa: ASSLGADYGYT

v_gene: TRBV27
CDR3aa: ASGRGLDTDTQY

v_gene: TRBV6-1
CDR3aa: ASRPASNQPQH

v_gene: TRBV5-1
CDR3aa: ASSPGLLNTEAF

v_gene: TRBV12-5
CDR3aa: ASGSELGGNYGYT

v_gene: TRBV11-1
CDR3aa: ASSFEDTIY

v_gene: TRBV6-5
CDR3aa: ASSYSGRGFDEQY

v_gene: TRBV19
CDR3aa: ASSATLGLAGGQETQY

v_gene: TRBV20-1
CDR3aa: SARDSYGYT

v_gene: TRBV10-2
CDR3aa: ASSESTVYGYT

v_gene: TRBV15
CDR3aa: ATSMLRNTEAF

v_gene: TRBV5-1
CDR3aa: ASSQGLATNNEQF

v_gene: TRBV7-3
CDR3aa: ASSFRGAGIYEQY

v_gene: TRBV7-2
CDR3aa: ASSPQTGLDYT

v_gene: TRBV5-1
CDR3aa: ASRKGTSVVPEQF

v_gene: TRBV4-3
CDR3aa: ASSQGAGKNSPLH

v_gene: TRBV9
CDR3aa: ASSPRTGTIYEQY

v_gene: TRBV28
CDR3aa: ASIPGGTPYEQY

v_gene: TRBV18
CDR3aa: ASSPKTGGSPLH

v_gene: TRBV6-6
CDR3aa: ASSYARRGHTDTQY

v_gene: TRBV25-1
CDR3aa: ASSGRIEAF

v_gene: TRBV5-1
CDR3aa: ASSRQGSDTQY

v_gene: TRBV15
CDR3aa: ATSVRGNTEAF

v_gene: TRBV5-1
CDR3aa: ASSQGYYGYT